A single sample gave rise to the 19 T cell receptor beta chains below, sequenced in a study of blood T cell repertoires in COVID-19 (dated by TCRdb to about 2020). The receptor library was made with the immunoSEQ multiplex PCR assay. Drawn from immuneACCESS, this table holds only the in-frame rearrangements with V and J called that TCRdb kept. Clones are partly lost; checked studies trace under half to an unresolved V gene and leave the rest unexplained. The sample table records around 310,000 clones; nearly 90% of these occur just once. About 1% of the sample rests with the top ten. Input material: peripheral blood. These receptors were taken from a woman between 35 and 50 years old with COVID-19, enrolled during active disease.

The chain is built from TRBV2 and TRBJ1-2; 10 positions agree with TRBD1. Germline CDR1 and CDR2: SNHLY and FYNNEI. This CDR3 region has 14 residues. Trimming at V came to 6 bases and at J to 5 bases, leaving 6 bases not matched to a gene. The CDR3 loop is CASSGTGVIYGYTF. The CDR3 nucleotides read TGTGCCAGCAGCGGGACAGGGGTTATATATGGCTACACCTTC. Combining the CDR3 with reference TRBV2 and TRBJ1-2 gives the whole variable domain EPEVTQTPSHQVTQMGQEVILRCVPISNHLYFYWYRQILGQKVEFLVSFYNNEISEKSEIFDDQFSVERPDGSNFTLKIRSTKLEDSAMYFCASSGTGVIYGYTFGSGTRLTVV.

The chain carries TRBV27 and TRBJ2-4, with TRBD1 as a possible D gene (5 bases). V lost 4 bases to trimming and J lost 2 bases, with 12 bases between them. Germline CDR1 is MNHEY and CDR2 is SMNVEV (reference sequence). The CDR3 loop spans 15 amino acids. The CDR3 sequence is CASSSSRQPKNIQYF. CDR3 DNA sequence: TGTGCCAGCAGTTCCAGTCGACAGCCCAAAAACATTCAGTACTTC.

CDR3 sequence reads: CASSQAEGPGELFF. DNA for the CDR3: TGCGCCAGCAGCCAAGCGGAGGGTCCCGGGGAGCTGTTTTTT. This sequence joins TRBV4-3 and TRBJ2-2, with D perhaps matching TRBD2 (6 bases). The CDR3 is 14 residues long. V lost 1 base and J lost 6, with 9 bases in between. CDR1 and CDR2 from the germline V gene are LGHNA and YSLEER.

V usage is TRBV27 and J usage is TRBJ2-7; D uncertain. V was pared by 0 bases and J by 4 bases, with 7 bases between. Germline V gene lookup returns CDR1 MNHEY and CDR2 SMNVEV (reference sequence). CDR3 length equals 13 residues. In nucleotides, the CDR3 is TGTGCCAGCAGTTTATCGAGAGTATACGAGCAGTACTTC. It translates to CASSLSRVYEQYF.

The rearrangement links TRBV6-2 or TRBV6-3 to TRBJ1-6; 7 bases align to TRBD1. J gave up 7 bases and V 2 bases, and 5 bases lay outside the gene matches. From germline, CDR1 is MNHEY and CDR2 SVGEGT. This CDR3 contains 15 residues. DNA of the CDR3: TGTGCCAGCAGTTACCCGGACAGGTGGAATTCACCCCTCCACTTT. Its translation is CASSYPDRWNSPLHF.

The CDR3 loop reads CASSQLAVSYNEQFF. The CDR3 DNA reads TGTGCCAGCAGCCAACTAGCGGTTTCCTACAATGAGCAGTTCTTC. V gene TRBV3-1 (or the pseudogene TRBV3-2) combines with J gene TRBJ2-1; 7 positions agree with TRBD2. The V and J ends lost 2 bases and 1 base, in that order; junction bases with no gene match: 2. This CDR3 spans 15 amino acids. From germline, CDR1 is LGHDT and CDR2 YNNKEL (reference sequence).

This chain joins TRBV5-1 and TRBJ2-6, with 10 bases fitting TRBD1. The CDR3 is made up of 16 amino acids. The V gene's germline CDR1 is SGHRS and CDR2 YFSETQ. With 5 bases clipped from V and 4 bases from J, the junction kept 6 bases outside the gene matches. The CDR3 DNA sequence: TGCGCCAGCAGTCGGGACAGGGGACGCGGGGCCAACGTCCTGACTTTC. Translated, it gives CASSRDRGRGANVLTF.

The CDR3 loop reads CASSKTGQGFSYNEQFF. CDR3 nucleotides: TGTGCCAGCAGCAAGACAGGACAGGGGTTTTCCTACAATGAGCAGTTCTTC. The chain has TRBV21-1 and TRBJ2-1; TRBD1 is the table's D call and was not checked against the DNA. TRBV21-1 is listed as a pseudogene. This CDR3 region has 17 residues.

The V call is TRBV4-1, the J call TRBJ1-4, with D unclear. The CDR3 runs 16 residues. V lost 0 bases and J 4 bases, leaving 12 bases between the germline ends. Germline values: CDR1 MGHRA, CDR2 YSYEKL. This chain's CDR3 is CASSQDPAGYNEKLFF. The CDR3 DNA sequence: TGCGCCAGCAGCCAAGATCCGGCAGGCTATAATGAAAAACTGTTTTTT.

This clone was picked up one time. The chain uses TRBV6-5 and TRBJ1-2, with a weak D call TRBD1 (6 bases). The V end lost 4 bases, the J end lost 6 bases, and 12 bases lay between the germline ends. Germline V gene data show CDR1 as MNHEY and CDR2 as SVGAGI. CDR3 size: 13 residues. The CDR3 sequence: CASSFTGWDGYTF. The CDR3 DNA reads as TGTGCCAGCAGTTTTACAGGGTGGGATGGCTACACCTTC.

The chain couples TRBV7-9 to TRBJ1-5; a weak D match, TRBD1 (5 bases). The V end was cut by 3 bases, the J end by 4 bases, with 10 bases between. The CDR3 extends over 14 amino acids. Per the germline V gene, CDR1 is SEHNR and CDR2 is FQNEAQ (reference sequence). The CDR3 is CASSLGLSNQPQHF. DNA of the CDR3: TGTGCCAGCAGCTTGGGACTCTCGAATCAGCCCCAGCATTTT.

In regard to this clone: Other DNA sequences within the sample encode an identical CDR3. The rearrangement joins TRBV7-2 to TRBJ2-6, with D perhaps TRBD1 (6 bases). The CDR3 extends over 17 amino acids. Germline CDR1 SGHTA, CDR2 FQGNSA. The V and J ends lost 5 bases and 0 bases respectively, with 14 bases between them. In DNA form, the CDR3 reads TGTGCCAGCAGCACTACCCAGGACAGCTCTGGGGCCAACGTCCTGACTTTC. The encoded protein is CASSTTQDSSGANVLTF.

The chain employs TRBV28 and TRBJ2-3; 16 bases are shared with TRBD2. The CDR3 runs 15 residues. The ends lost 8 bases at V and 5 bases at J; junction bases unmatched: 4. Germline assignment: CDR1 MDHEN and CDR2 SYDVKM. CDR3 in amino acids: CASLGTSGRVDTQYF. CDR3 in DNA: TGTGCCAGCTTGGGGACTAGCGGGAGGGTAGATACGCAGTATTTT.

This rearrangement joins TRBV7-9 to TRBJ2-7, with 7 bases lining up with TRBD1. From germline, CDR1 is SEHNR and CDR2 FQNEAQ (reference sequence). The CDR3 sequence is 16 residues long. J lost 1 base, V lost 5 bases, and 11 bases had no gene match. The CDR3 DNA reads TGTGCCAGCAGCCCGCCACCTGAGGGGGCTTCCTACGAGCAGTACTTC. Amino acid sequence: CASSPPPEGASYEQYF. Together with reference TRBV7-9 and TRBJ2-7, the CDR3 gives the full variable domain: DTGVSQNPRHKITKRGQNVTFRCDPISEHNRLYWYRQTLGQGPEFLTYFQNEAQLEKSRLLSDRFSAERPKGSFSTLEIQRTEQGDSAMYLCASSPPPEGASYEQYFGPGTRLTVT.

This rearrangement joins TRBV9 to TRBJ2-5, with 9 nucleotides matching TRBD2. Germline trimming cut 4 bases from V and 5 bases from J; bases unmatched to any gene: 6. CDR1 and CDR2 (germline): SGDLS, YYNGEE. CDR3 length: 14 amino acids. The CDR3 coding sequence is TGTGCCAGCAGCATCTTAGCGGGGGCGGAGACCCAGTACTTC. Its protein is CASSILAGAETQYF.

This chain links TRBV10-3 with TRBJ2-2; D perhaps matches TRBD1 (5 bases). Germline V gives CDR1 ENHRY, CDR2 SYGVKD. The CDR3 consists of 16 residues. V was cut by 3 bases and J by 0 bases, with 11 bases left in between. CDR3 residues: CAISDPAGTNTGELFF. The CDR3 nucleotides are TGTGCCATCAGTGACCCCGCAGGGACGAACACCGGGGAGCTGTTTTTT.

This chain joins TRBV4-2 and TRBJ1-5; TRBD1 agrees at 7 bases. V dropped 0 bases and J dropped 4; count of bases not matched to a gene: 9. This CDR3 is 17 amino acids long. CDR1 and CDR2 from the germline V gene are LGHNA and YNFKEQ. CDR3 sequence: CASSQDWGRGANQPQHF. Written as DNA, the CDR3 is TGTGCCAGCAGCCAAGATTGGGGCAGGGGGGCAAATCAGCCCCAGCATTTT.

The V gene is TRBV5-1, the J gene TRBJ2-7; no reliable D call. Germline V gene lookup returns CDR1 SGHRS and CDR2 YFSETQ. The CDR3 is 11 amino acids. With 5 bases removed from V and 5 bases from J, the gap between germline ends came to 8 bases. The CDR3 DNA reads as TGCGCCAGCAGGAACAGAAACGAGCAGTACTTC. Translated, it gives CASRNRNEQYF.

The table lists this clone with a count of one. This chain connects TRBV3-1 (or the pseudogene TRBV3-2) to TRBJ2-7, with 8 bases identical to TRBD1. V lost 4 bases, J lost 5 bases, and 10 bases stayed unmatched. CDR3 size: 15 residues. Germline lookup yields CDR1 LGHDT and CDR2 YNNKEL (reference sequence). The chain's CDR3 is CASSPAGTGFNEQYF. Written as DNA, the CDR3 is TGTGCCAGCAGCCCTGCCGGGACAGGCTTTAACGAGCAGTACTTC.